Listed here are 14 T cell receptor beta chains from one sample, sequenced in a study of human T cells and chemical hapten exposure. Specified time point: patch test 2, 6 weeks after DPC sensitization. Treatment given: therapeutic diphenylcyclopropenone sensitization with weekly scalp DPC. TCRdb called the RACE reads again in MiXCR, with one record for every CDR3 protein. The table shows a few hundred thousand distinct CDR3 sequences, with nearly 6.5% occurring only once. The starting material was whole blood, obtained in connection with sensitization to the hapten diphenylcyclopropenone (DPC). These receptors all come from a woman in her late teens or twenties with alopecia areata. Some clones in this sample may be carry-over from other donors' samples.

This clonotype was seen a handful of times. The J gene is TRBJ1-4, the V gene TRBV20-1; D is possibly TRBD1 (6 bases). Germline lookup yields CDR1 DFQATT and CDR2 SNEGSKA (reference sequence). CDR3 size: 14 residues. The DNA for the CDR3 is TGCAGCGGAGGAGGGGGGACGGGGAATGAAAAACTGTTTTTT. This translates into CSGGGGTGNEKLFF.

In this sample, this clonotype turned up a few times. CDR3 sequence reads: CASSQKLLREGQPQHF. As DNA, the CDR3 is TGCGCCAGCAGCCAAAAGCTCCTCAGGGAGGGCCAGCCCCAGCATTTT. J is TRBJ1-5 and V is TRBV4-3; D possibly corresponds to TRBD1 (5 bases). From germline, CDR1 is LGHNA and CDR2 YSLEER. CDR3 length: 16 residues. V lost 2 bases and J 7 bases, leaving 18 bases between the germline ends.

This rearrangement joins TRBV5-1 to TRBJ2-5, with TRBD2 matching over 11 bases. Germline CDR1 and CDR2: SGHRS and YFSETQ. This CDR3 spans 14 amino acids. The trim removed 4 bases at V and 3 bases at J, leaving 2 bases unmatched. CDR3 protein: CASSATSGEETQYF. The CDR3 nucleotides are TGCGCCAGCAGCGCGACTAGCGGGGAAGAGACCCAGTACTTC.

This clonotype was counted only a few times. A read error may produce the germline difference seen at one junction end. J is TRBJ2-4 and V is TRBV20-1; the match to TRBD2 covers 15 bases. This CDR3 region has 15 residues. Germline values: CDR1 DFQATT, CDR2 SNEGSKA (reference sequence). The chain's CDR3 is CSARGLAGGPNIQYF. DNA for the CDR3: TGCAGTGCAAGAGGACTAGCGGGGGGGCCGAACATTCAGTACTTC.

The chain carries TRBV3-1 and TRBJ1-4; perhaps TRBD1 as D (6 bases). This CDR3 spans 13 amino acids. The germline CDR1 and CDR2 sequences are LGHDT and YNNKEL (reference sequence). The V gene lost 2 bases and the J gene lost 11 bases, with 12 bases spanning the gap. CDR3 amino acids: CASSQLGQRKLFF. The CDR3 coding sequence is TGTGCCAGCAGCCAACTCGGACAGAGGAAACTGTTTTTT.

This clonotype was detected ten times or more. The chain combines TRBV4-3 with TRBJ2-3, with D maybe TRBD2 (6 bases). The CDR3 has 15 residues. Trimming removed 1 base from V and 5 bases from J, with 13 bases in between. Germline CDR1 reads LGHNA; CDR2 reads YSLEER. CDR3 DNA sequence: TGCGCCAGCAGCCAAGGGCGCGGGGTATTAGATACGCAGTATTTT. This gives the protein CASSQGRGVLDTQYF.

There are many counts of this clonotype. V gene TRBV27 combines with J gene TRBJ2-5; 7 bases are a match to TRBD1. The CDR3 is 16 amino acids. The germline V gene has CDR1 MNHEY and CDR2 SMNVEV (reference sequence). V dropped 7 bases and J dropped 2; count of bases not matched to a gene: 13. CDR3 loop: CASIYLPGTEQETQYF. The CDR3 DNA sequence: TGTGCCAGCATTTATCTCCCCGGGACAGAGCAAGAGACCCAGTACTTC.

This clonotype has ten or more counts. The CDR3 loop is CASSLTRQPTEAFF. CDR3 coding DNA: TGTGCCAGCAGCTTGACCCGACAGCCCACTGAAGCTTTCTTT. V usage is TRBV5-5 and J usage is TRBJ1-1, with D tentatively TRBD1 (5 bases). V gave up 1 base and J gave up 4 bases, with 11 bases separating them. CDR3 size: 14 residues. The germline V gene encodes CDR1 SGHKS and CDR2 YYEKEE (reference sequence).

This clonotype turned up a few times. The rearrangement uses TRBV5-5 and TRBJ1-6; a possible D gene is TRBD1 (5 bases). The germline CDR1 and CDR2 sequences are SGHKS and YYEKEE (reference sequence). CDR3 length: 16 residues. The V gene lost 1 base and the J gene lost 3 bases, with 11 bases spanning the gap. CDR3 amino acids: CASSLNGQVYNSPLHF. CDR3 nucleotides: TGTGCCAGCAGCTTGAACGGACAAGTCTATAATTCACCCCTCCACTTT.

Ten or more counts support this clonotype. The rearrangement links TRBV12-3 or TRBV12-4 to TRBJ1-6, with D unclear. The length of the CDR3 is 12 residues. Between the trimmed V and J ends, which lost 3 bases and 9 bases, there was a span of 6 bases. The CDR3 nucleotides read TGTGCCAGCAGTTTTGGTACTTCACCCCTCCACTTT. Its translation is CASSFGTSPLHF.

This clonotype occurred many times. The chain combines TRBV6-5 with TRBJ2-2; 14 nucleotides align to TRBD2. Germline assignment: CDR1 MNHEY and CDR2 SVGAGI. J was trimmed by 0 bases and V by 3 bases; bases with no gene match: 6. The CDR3 has 19 amino acids. The CDR3 coding sequence is TGTGCCAGCAGTTATCCGACTAGCGGGGGGGTCGCGAACACCGGGGAGCTGTTTTTT. It encodes CASSYPTSGGVANTGELFF.

This clonotype was seen ten or more times. This chain links TRBV5-1 with TRBJ2-5, with D perhaps matching TRBD1 (6 bases). Per germline, CDR1 SGHRS and CDR2 YFSETQ. The CDR3 is 15 residues long. Trimming pared 6 bases from V and 5 bases from J, leaving 20 bases between. The CDR3 sequence: CASTYSSPRGETQYF. The CDR3 DNA reads TGCGCCAGCACCTACTCTAGCCCTAGGGGGGAGACCCAGTACTTC.

The chain joins TRBV7-9 to TRBJ1-1; 8 bases fit TRBD1. Per the germline V gene, CDR1 is SEHNR and CDR2 is FQNEAQ (reference sequence). This CDR3 region has 16 residues. The J segment lost 1 base and the V segment lost 5 bases, leaving 9 bases of the junction unmatched. CDR3 nucleotides: TGTGCCAGCAGCCTATGGACAGGGAAGGGGAACACTGAAGCTTTCTTT. Amino acid sequence: CASSLWTGKGNTEAFF.

This rearrangement joins TRBV12-3 or TRBV12-4 to TRBJ2-7; no reliable D call. The V end was cut by 5 bases, the J end by 11 bases, with 19 bases between. The CDR3 has 13 amino acids. For the CDR3, the DNA is TGTGCCAGCAGTCACTCTGACGGACGGGTTAAGTACTTC. Translating gives CASSHSDGRVKYF.